These 9 T cell receptor beta chains were sequenced from one sample in a study of beta chain features in type 1 diabetes. TCRB transcripts that were expressed got sequenced, as all of the isolated RNA had been reverse transcribed. Sequenced by immunoSEQ multiplex PCR; TCRdb stores in-frame clones only, minus some. The sample has hundreds of thousands of clones, about 70% seen once; the top ten hold 0.053%. The source material was naive CD4+ T cells from blood. The receptor source for this set is a man in his thirties or forties in good health.

V and J are TRBV7-9 and TRBJ1-3; no clear D. V was shortened by 4 bases and J by 3 bases, with 10 bases between the two germline ends. From germline, CDR1 is SEHNR and CDR2 FQNEAQ (reference sequence). CDR3 length: 14 amino acids. CDR3 sequence (DNA): TGTGCCAGCAGCTCCGCACTCGATGGAAACACCATATATTTT. Protein sequence: CASSSALDGNTIYF.

The chain joins TRBV30 to TRBJ2-3; tentatively, D is TRBD2 (6 bases). Germline values: CDR1 GTSNPN, CDR2 SVGIG (reference sequence). Trimming cost V 3 bases and J 2 bases, with 18 bases left between them. The CDR3 spans 16 residues. The CDR3 sequence is CAWREPWDSTTDTQYF. The CDR3 DNA follows: TGTGCCTGGAGAGAGCCTTGGGACTCCACCACAGATACGCAGTATTTT.

The chain recombines TRBV9 with TRBJ2-5; 8 bases fit TRBD2. The CDR3 is 16 residues long. Germline V gene sequence: CDR1 SGDLS, CDR2 YYNGEE. The V segment lost 1 base and the J segment 1 base; nucleotides outside the gene matches: 6. CDR3 loop: CASSVSGSGGQETQYF. The CDR3 nucleotides read TGTGCCAGCAGCGTATCAGGCAGCGGGGGCCAAGAGACCCAGTACTTC.

J is TRBJ2-5 and V is TRBV5-1; 7 bases are a match to TRBD2. CDR1 is SGHRS and CDR2 is YFSETQ in the germline V gene. J was trimmed by 5 bases and V by 0 bases; bases with no gene match: 1. The length of the CDR3 is 13 residues. CDR3 amino acids: CASSLVGRETQYF. CDR3 DNA: TGCGCCAGCAGCTTGGTCGGGAGGGAGACCCAGTACTTC.

J is TRBJ2-3 and V is TRBV7-9, with D maybe TRBD2 (6 bases). Deletions cut 5 bases from V and 2 bases from J, with 11 bases between. Germline assignment: CDR1 SEHNR and CDR2 FQNEAQ (reference sequence). The CDR3 loop spans 14 amino acids. CDR3 sequence reads: CASSLGLPTDTQYF. The CDR3 region has the DNA TGTGCCAGCAGCCTGGGACTTCCCACAGATACGCAGTATTTT.

This chain joins TRBV30 and TRBJ1-2; weak D call: TRBD1 (5 bases). Germline loops: CDR1 GTSNPN, CDR2 SVGIG (reference sequence). The CDR3 is 12 amino acids. The CDR3 sequence is CALSGGNYGYTF. The CDR3 bases are TGTGCTTTGTCTGGGGGTAACTATGGCTACACCTTC.

As concerns this clone: Different DNA sequences within this sample yield the same CDR3. The chain uses TRBV30 and TRBJ2-5, with a possible D match to TRBD1 (7 bases). The length of the CDR3 is 13 residues. The V gene's germline CDR1 is GTSNPN and CDR2 SVGIG (reference sequence). Trimming stripped 0 bases from V and 5 bases from J, with 10 bases between. CDR3 DNA sequence: TGTGCCTGGAGTGTTCAGGGGGGCGAGACCCAGTACTTC. This sequence encodes CAWSVQGGETQYF.

V is TRBV30 and J is TRBJ2-7; D ambiguous. The CDR3 has 12 residues. With 0 bases removed from V and 3 bases from J, the gap between germline ends came to 6 bases. Germline CDR1 is GTSNPN and CDR2 is SVGIG (reference sequence). The CDR3 spells CAWSVKVYEQYF. CDR3 DNA: TGTGCCTGGAGTGTTAAAGTCTACGAGCAGTACTTC.

V is TRBV29-1 and J is TRBJ1-1; D might be TRBD1 (5 bases). The CDR3 loop spans 16 amino acids. Trimming removed 4 bases from V and 1 base from J, with 19 bases in between. CDR1 is SQVTM, CDR2 ANQGSEA, per germline. CDR3 loop: CSVGPPGWVENTEAFF. The CDR3 DNA reads TGCAGCGTTGGACCCCCAGGGTGGGTTGAGAACACTGAAGCTTTCTTT.